A single sample gave rise to the 13 T cell receptor beta chains below, sequenced in a study of blood T cell repertoires in COVID-19 (dated by TCRdb to the early 2020s). Libraries were constructed by the immunoSEQ multiplex PCR assay. TCRdb limited this immuneACCESS table to in-frame rearrangements with V and J called. A share of clones is missing; checked studies link under half to unresolved V genes, and the rest is unexplained. Counted in this sample were 200,000 to 250,000 clones; more than 70% of them appeared once. Of the sample, about 2.1% falls within the top ten clones. The material sequenced was PBMCs or T cells enriched from blood (not recorded which). Receptors originate from a woman between 50 and 59 years old who had recovered from COVID-19.

The chain combines TRBV18 with TRBJ1-5; D gene ambiguous. V lost 6 bases and J 4 bases, leaving 16 bases between the germline ends. This CDR3 has 15 amino acids. Germline loops: CDR1 KGHSH, CDR2 LQKENI. CDR3 nucleotides: TGTGCCAGCTCGCCCGGGGTATCGGCAAATCAGCCCCAGCATTTT. Protein sequence: CASSPGVSANQPQHF.

Note on this clone: Germline and junction disagree at one end, which may indicate a read error. The rearrangement joins TRBV5-1 to TRBJ1-2, with TRBD1 matching over 10 bases. This CDR3 has 12 residues. Germline V gene data show CDR1 as SGHRS and CDR2 as YFSETQ. The CDR3 spells CASSFDSGQGAF. The CDR3, as DNA: TGCGCCAGCAGCTTCGACTCCGGACAGGGGGCCTTC. Full variable domain (missing parts from reference TRBV5-1 and TRBJ1-2): KAGVTQTPRYLIKTRGQQVTLSCSPISGHRSVSWYQQTPGQGLQFLFEYFSETQRNKGNFPGRFSGRQFSNSRSEMNVSTLELGDSALYLCASSFDSGQGAFGSGTRLTVV.

The CDR3 loop reads CASSAYLDPDEDEQFF. CDR3 DNA: TGTGCCAGCAGCGCATACCTCGACCCAGACGAGGATGAGCAGTTCTTC. The V gene is TRBV9, the J gene TRBJ2-1; D is unclear. Trimming took 3 bases from V and 8 from J, leaving 21 bases between them. The CDR3 runs to 16 residues. CDR1 and CDR2 from the germline V gene are SGDLS and YYNGEE. The entire variable domain, with the rest obtained from reference TRBV9 and TRBJ2-1, is as follows: DSGVTQTPKHLITATGQRVTLRCSPRSGDLSVYWYQQSLDQGLQFLIQYYNGEERAKGNILERFSAQQFPDLHSELNLSSLELGDSALYFCASSAYLDPDEDEQFFGPGTRLTVL.

This rearrangement joins TRBV6-6 to TRBJ1-2; D is possibly TRBD1 (5 bases). The V gene's germline CDR1 is MNHNY and CDR2 SVGAGI (reference sequence). The CDR3 extends over 16 amino acids. Trimming removed 0 bases from V and 12 bases from J, with 23 bases in between. The CDR3 region is CASSYSIDQGPLLNTF. The CDR3 bases are TGTGCCAGCAGTTACTCGATAGACCAGGGCCCGCTATTAAACACCTTC.

This chain links TRBV7-9 with TRBJ2-4; TRBD2 aligns across 13 bases. Looked up from germline, CDR1 is SEHNR and CDR2 is FQNEAQ (reference sequence). Trimming at V came to 1 base and at J to 1 base, leaving 7 bases not matched to a gene. This CDR3 is 19 amino acids long. The CDR3 coding sequence is TGTGCCAGCAGCTTAGGGCGTACTAGCGGGAGGGGGGCCAAAAACATTCAGTACTTC. As protein: CASSLGRTSGRGAKNIQYF.

V usage is TRBV4-1 and J usage is TRBJ2-6; D perhaps matches TRBD1 (6 bases). This CDR3 is built from 16 residues. Germline values: CDR1 MGHRA, CDR2 YSYEKL. Trimming stripped 1 base from V and 9 bases from J, with 16 bases between. DNA for the CDR3: TGCGCCAGCAGCCAAGTTGAACAGGGAGAGGGCAACGTCCTGACTTTC. This gives the protein CASSQVEQGEGNVLTF.

This clone turned up a few times. The rearrangement links TRBV4-3 to TRBJ1-5; D not certain. The V gene lost 0 bases and the J gene lost 0 bases, with 9 bases spanning the gap. Germline CDR1 and CDR2: LGHNA and YSLEER. There are 16 residues in the CDR3. CDR3 in amino acids: CASSQEAGNSNQPQHF. The CDR3 region has the DNA TGCGCCAGCAGCCAAGAAGCCGGGAATAGCAATCAGCCCCAGCATTTT.

This clone was recorded a few times. Other DNA sequences within the sample encode an identical CDR3. The rearrangement joins TRBV4-3 to TRBJ2-1; 10 nucleotides agree with TRBD2. From germline, CDR1 is LGHNA and CDR2 YSLEER. J gave up 3 bases and V 1 base, and 0 bases lay outside the gene matches. This CDR3 spans 15 amino acids. CDR3 protein: CASSQGLAGYNEQFF. The CDR3 DNA reads TGCGCCAGCAGCCAAGGACTAGCGGGCTACAATGAGCAGTTCTTC.

The chain couples TRBV5-4 to TRBJ2-7; 10 nucleotides agree with TRBD2. The CDR3 has 14 amino acids. Germline CDR1 is SGHNT and CDR2 is YYREEE (reference sequence). V shed 4 bases and J 3 bases; nucleotides not matched to a gene: 4. CDR3 nucleotide sequence: TGTGCCAGCAGCCGGACTAGCGGTTACTACGAGCAGTACTTC. It codes for CASSRTSGYYEQYF.

This rearrangement joins TRBV5-6 to TRBJ1-2, with D possibly matching TRBD1 (6 bases). V shed 0 bases and J shed 7 bases, with 13 bases lying between them. CDR1 is SGHDT and CDR2 is YYEEEE in the germline V gene. The CDR3 loop spans 14 amino acids. Here the CDR3 reads CASSLGQGIGGYTF. In DNA, the CDR3 is TGTGCCAGCAGCTTGGGCCAGGGGATTGGTGGCTACACCTTC.

This chain links TRBV7-8 with TRBJ1-3; D is unclear. Trimming stripped 5 bases from V and 0 bases from J, with 11 bases between. There are 15 residues in the CDR3. CDR1 and CDR2 from the germline V gene are SGHVS and FQNEAQ. The CDR3 region is CASSPQIYSGNTIYF. The CDR3 region has the DNA TGTGCCAGCAGCCCACAGATTTACTCTGGAAACACCATATATTTT.

A single count supports this clone. The CDR3: CASSFGTGDGYTF. Written as DNA, the CDR3 is TGTGCCAGCAGTTTTGGGACAGGGGATGGCTACACCTTC. The chain uses TRBV27 and TRBJ1-2; 10 bases map to TRBD1. V shed 3 bases, J shed 6 bases, and the junction held 1 base outside the gene matches. The germline gives CDR1 MNHEY, CDR2 SMNVEV (reference sequence). The CDR3 has 13 amino acids.

This rearrangement joins TRBV7-2 to TRBJ2-1; 8 bases fit TRBD2. Germline CDR1 SGHTA, CDR2 FQGNSA. The ends lost 5 bases at V and 3 bases at J; junction bases unmatched: 12. The CDR3 has 17 amino acids. CDR3 in DNA: TGTGCCAGCAGCCCCATCGGAGGACTAGCTGGCTACAATGAGCAGTTCTTC. It specifies CASSPIGGLAGYNEQFF.